A single TCR beta chain is shown here with its context. In the authors' workflow: How many nucleated cells were present was estimated from reference gene primer amplification. Profiled with immunoSEQ multiplex PCR; TCRdb holds only in-frame clones, not every one. V, J and clone size reflect that table, while D and trimming were determined from the DNA. The data show some 180,000 clones, with 65% to 85% seen just once and about 7% held by the top ten. The data originate from a study of blood T cell repertoires in COVID-19. This TCR was recovered from a middle-aged woman with COVID-19, enrolled during active disease. The sample taken for sequencing was peripheral blood.

CDR3 coding DNA: TGCGCCAGCAGCTTTCTTGGTAGTAAAGCAGATACGCAGTATTTT. It is translated as CASSFLGSKADTQYF. The J gene is TRBJ2-3, the V gene TRBV5-1, with unresolved D. Germline loops: CDR1 SGHRS, CDR2 YFSETQ. The CDR3 contains 15 residues. V lost 2 bases and J lost 4, with 14 bases in between.